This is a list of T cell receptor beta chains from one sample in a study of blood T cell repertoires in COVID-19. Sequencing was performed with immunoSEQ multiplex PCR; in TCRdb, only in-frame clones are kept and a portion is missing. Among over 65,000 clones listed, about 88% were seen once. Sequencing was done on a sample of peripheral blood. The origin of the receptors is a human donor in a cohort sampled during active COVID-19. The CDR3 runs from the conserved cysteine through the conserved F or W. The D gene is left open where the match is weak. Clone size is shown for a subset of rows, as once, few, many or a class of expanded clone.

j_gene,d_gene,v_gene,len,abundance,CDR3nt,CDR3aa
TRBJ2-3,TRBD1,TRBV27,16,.,TGTGCCAGCAGTTTAGGACAGGGGGTCCGCACAGATACGCAGTATTTT,CASSLGQGVRTDTQYF
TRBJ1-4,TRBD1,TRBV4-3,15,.,TGCGCCAGCAGCCGGAACAGGGGTACTAATGAAAAACTGTTTTTT,CASSRNRGTNEKLFF
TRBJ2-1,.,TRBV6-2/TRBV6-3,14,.,TGTGCCAGCAGTTACTCACGAGATATCGATGAGCAGTTCTTC,CASSYSRDIDEQFF
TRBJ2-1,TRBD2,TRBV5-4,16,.,TGTGCCAGCAGCCCCCCGGGCGGGAGGGCCCGGAATGAGCAGTTCTTC,CASSPPGGRARNEQFF
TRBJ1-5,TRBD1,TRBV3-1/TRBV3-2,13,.,TGTGCCAGCAGCCGAGGACAGGACCAGCCCCAGCATTTT,CASSRGQDQPQHF
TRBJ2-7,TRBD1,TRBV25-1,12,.,TGTGCCAGCTGGGGAGACAGGGGCGAGCAGTACTTC,CASWGDRGEQYF
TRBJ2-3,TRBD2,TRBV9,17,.,TGTGCCAGCAGCGTAAGGACTAGCGGAGTAAGCACAGATACGCAGTATTTT,CASSVRTSGVSTDTQYF
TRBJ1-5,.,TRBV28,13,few,TGTGCCACGAAACAGGGAGGCAATCAGCCCCAGCATTTT,CATKQGGNQPQHF
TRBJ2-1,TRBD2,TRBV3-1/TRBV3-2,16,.,TGTGCCAGCAGCCAAGGTTGGCAGCGGGAGTGGAATGAGCAGTTCTTC,CASSQGWQREWNEQFF
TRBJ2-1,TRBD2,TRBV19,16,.,TGTGCCAGTACCCCCCTCGTAGCGGGAGGGCCGCATGAGCAGTTCTTC,CASTPLVAGGPHEQFF
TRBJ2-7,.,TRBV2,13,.,TGTGCCAGCAGTGGTACCGCCAGGGACGAGCAGTACTTC,CASSGTARDEQYF
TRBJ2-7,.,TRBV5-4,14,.,TGTGCCAGCAGCTTTGCGGGGAGCTCCTACGAGCAGTACTTC,CASSFAGSSYEQYF
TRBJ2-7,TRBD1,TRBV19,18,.,TGTGCCAGTAGGCTTACCAACAGCGGGACAGGGGTACCCTACGAGCAGTACTTC,CASRLTNSGTGVPYEQYF
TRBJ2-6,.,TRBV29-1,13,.,TGCAGCGTCACAAGCTCTGGGGCCAACGTCCTGACTTTC,CSVTSSGANVLTF